This TCR beta chain emerged from a study of chemoradiotherapy in HPV16-positive cancers. Study-level findings and limits: In HPV16-positive patients, HPV-responsive T-cell expansion tracked better recurrence-free survival. During treatment, candidate HPV-specific clones and E7-related motifs expanded in tumor.

Profiled with immunoSEQ multiplex PCR; TCRdb holds only in-frame clones, not every one. Of around 6,500 clones in the sample, over 70% were seen once. Worth noting for this clone: Its antigen is not identified.

Sequences were derived from tumor tissue, sampled from a patient who underwent chemoradiotherapy. The clonotype comes from a human donor with HPV-associated anogenital cancer.

CDR3 sequence reads: CAWSLQSGDYTF. CDR3 bases: TGTGCCTGGAGCCTTCAGTCCGGGGACTACACCTTC. The rearrangement joins TRBV30 to TRBJ1-2, with no clear D. Germline values: CDR1 GTSNPN, CDR2 SVGIG (reference sequence). V lost 3 bases, J lost 10 bases, and 15 bases lay in between. The CDR3 runs to 12 residues.